What follows are 6 T cell receptor beta chains derived from one specimen sequenced in a study of T cells after yellow fever vaccination. A single record per CDR3 protein comes from TCRdb applying MiXCR to the 5' RACE reads. The sample yields about 340,000 distinct CDR3 sequences, around 13% seen once. The specimen comprised CD4+ T cells sorted from PBMCs, sampled 15 days after the yellow fever booster vaccination. Receptor source: a man aged 18 to 35 who received the YFV17D yellow fever vaccine.

This clonotype has just a few counts. At one of its ends the junction is not consistent with the germline gene, which may arise from a read error. The chain recombines TRBV3-1 with TRBJ1-6; the match to TRBD1 covers 7 bases. The germline V gene has CDR1 LGHDT and CDR2 YNNKEL (reference sequence). The CDR3 consists of 14 residues. The CDR3 DNA reads TGTGCCAGCAGCAAAGACAGGGTCAATTCACCCCTCCACTTT. Its protein product is CASSKDRVNSPLHF. Full variable domain (outside the CDR3, taken from reference TRBV3-1 and TRBJ1-6): DTAVSQTPKYLVTQMGNDKSIKCEQNLGHDTMYWYKQDSKKFLKIMFSYNNKELIINETVPNRFSPKSPDKAHLNLHINSLELGDSAVYFCASSKDRVNSPLHFGNGTRLTVT.

This clonotype has only a few counts. This chain connects TRBV9 to TRBJ2-3; 8 nucleotides match TRBD1. The trim removed 2 bases at V and 1 base at J, leaving 3 bases unmatched. This CDR3 spans 15 amino acids. Germline V CDR1 and CDR2: SGDLS, YYNGEE. CDR3 sequence: CASSVAGQGTDTQYF. As DNA, the CDR3 is TGTGCCAGCAGCGTGGCGGGACAGGGCACAGATACGCAGTATTTT.

The V call is TRBV20-1, the J call TRBJ2-1, with 12 bases aligning to TRBD2. V lost 6 bases and J lost 2; bases outside the gene matches: 11. The germline V gene has CDR1 DFQATT and CDR2 SNEGSKA (reference sequence). The CDR3 covers 17 residues. The CDR3 loop is CSAPRWGLAGTYNEQFF. In DNA form, the CDR3 reads TGCAGTGCCCCAAGATGGGGACTAGCGGGTACCTACAATGAGCAGTTCTTC.

This clonotype has ten or more counts. Its ends do not fully match the called genes, so a read error is possible. This chain joins TRBV2 and TRBJ2-5; no firm D call. Germline loops: CDR1 SNHLY, CDR2 FYNNEI. This CDR3 is built from 9 residues. CDR3 nucleotides: TGTGCCAGCGGGTCCGTGCGGCACTTC. It is translated as CASGSVRHF.

The chain uses TRBV11-1 and TRBJ2-1; 7 positions match TRBD1. This CDR3 is built from 15 residues. Germline-derived CDR1 and CDR2 are SGHAT and FQDESV (reference sequence). V shed 3 bases, J shed 0 bases, and the junction held 2 bases outside the gene matches. The chain's CDR3 is CASSLGQPSYNEQFF. The CDR3 DNA reads TGTGCCAGCAGCTTGGGACAGCCCTCCTACAATGAGCAGTTCTTC.

This clonotype was seen many times. The J gene is TRBJ2-3, the V gene TRBV5-1, with D perhaps being TRBD1 or TRBD2 (5 bases each). The CDR3 extends over 15 amino acids. V dropped 4 bases and J dropped 6 bases, with 18 bases sitting between them. Germline V gene data show CDR1 as SGHRS and CDR2 as YFSETQ. CDR3 loop: CASSEGTPRMDTQYF. The CDR3 bases are TGCGCCAGCAGCGAGGGGACCCCACGGATGGATACGCAGTATTTT.